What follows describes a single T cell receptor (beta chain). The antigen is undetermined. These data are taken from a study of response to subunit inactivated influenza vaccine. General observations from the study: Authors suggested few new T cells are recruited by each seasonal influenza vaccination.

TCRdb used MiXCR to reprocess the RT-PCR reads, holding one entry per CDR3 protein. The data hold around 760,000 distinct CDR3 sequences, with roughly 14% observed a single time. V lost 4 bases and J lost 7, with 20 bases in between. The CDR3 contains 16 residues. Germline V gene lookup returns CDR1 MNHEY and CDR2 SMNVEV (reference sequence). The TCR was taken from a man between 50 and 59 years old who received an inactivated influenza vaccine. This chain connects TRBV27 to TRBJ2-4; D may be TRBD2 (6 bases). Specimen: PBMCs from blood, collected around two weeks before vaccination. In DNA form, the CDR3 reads TGTGCCAGCAGTTCTCCCCGAGCGGGCCAGGGCAACATTCAGTACTTC. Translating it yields CASSSPRAGQGNIQYF.